This TCR beta chain originates from a study of blood T cell repertoires in COVID-19 (TCRdb year 2020). For the wider study: Samples covering the acute and convalescent phases of COVID-19 were provided by collaborators in the United States, Italy and Spain. The samples were drawn from the first 160 participants of the ongoing ImmuneRACE study and from 1,254 subjects provided by 6 global collaborators. The prospective study material was composed of cDNA or gDNA derived from T cells, B-cell-depleted T cells, or PBMCs. Nearly every sample came with metadata listing a de-identified subject ID, COVID-19 status, age in years and sex. Where HLA class I and class II types were available, the types were taken from metadata supplied by the sample provider, not from assay-based typing. The repertoires were made available in a free public database intended to serve as a resource for research on the immune response to SARS-CoV-2. Subjects who had been exposed to COVID-19, were actively infected with it, or had recovered from it provided the deeply sampled blood TCRbeta repertoires that made up the dataset. Overall results and qualifications from the work: Clinical and demographic metadata were provided uncurated, with the amount varying by source and participant.

Cut back by 5 bases and 0 bases, the V and J ends lie 10 bases apart. Taken from the germline V gene, the CDR1 and CDR2 loops are SGHNT and YENEEA. Counted from cysteine to phenylalanine, this CDR3 has 14 amino acids. Of all the DNA, just the CDR3 is kept, 42 bases in frame from base 1. One collaborating source in Seattle enrolled patients during active infection and followed them longitudinally through the course of disease. Each collaborating institution followed its own protocols to collect whole blood in K2EDTA tubes. For TCRbeta analysis, collaborator samples were shipped as frozen whole blood, as isolated PBMCs, or as DNA extracted from either sample type. In regard to this clone: Its antigen remains undetermined. Base-call qualities are not available, and no considerably larger clone is one nucleotide away.

TCRbeta CDR3 regions were amplified from genomic DNA by means of the immunoSEQ Assay, a bias-controlled multiplex PCR. The authors' analysis ran thus. Nucleated cell counts per sample were estimated from amplification of reference gene primers within the assay. Sequence reads were collapsed and filtered to measure the absolute abundance of every unique TCRbeta CDR3 rearrangement. For each sample, productive Simpson clonality was calculated as the square root of Simpson's diversity index across productive rearrangements. Entries here come from immuneACCESS through TCRdb and include only in-frame sequences with V and J called. Some clones fail to appear in such tables; in the studies checked, an unresolved V gene covers under half of the shortfall, and the cause of the remainder is unknown. V and J calls plus clone size are reproduced from that table; the DNA served to infer D and trimming. Within this sample are 200,000 to 250,000 clones, with under 85% of them counted one time only. Of the sample, about 7.8% is held by the ten largest clones.

The rearrangement combines TRBV11-3 with TRBJ1-1; matching of 5 bases hints at TRBD1 as the D gene. The clonotype originates from a woman aged 80 or older with COVID-19, enrolled during active disease. Specimen: peripheral blood. In nucleotide form, the sequence is TGTGCCAGCAGCCTTCAGGGAATGAACACTGAAGCTTTCTTT. The encoded protein is CASSLQGMNTEAFF.